One sample yielded the 11 T cell receptor beta chains listed below, sequenced in a study of shared clonotypes between healthy human individuals. Method: immunoSEQ multiplex PCR; TCRdb's copy keeps in-frame clones and lacks some. The table lists roughly 1,000,000 clones, around 78% of them singletons, with 0.5% to 0.65% in the top ten. Source material: memory CD4+ T cells from PBMCs. Noted subset: CD45RA-negative fraction. These receptors were obtained from a young man in good health. Some clones in this sample may be carry-over from other donors' samples.

The chain employs TRBV30 and TRBJ2-2; D call uncertain. The CDR3 spans 11 residues. Germline loops: CDR1 GTSNPN, CDR2 SVGIG (reference sequence). With 1 base removed from V and 7 bases from J, the gap between germline ends came to 4 bases. DNA of the CDR3: TGTGCCTGGAGTGCGGGCGGGGAGCTGTTTTTT. Its protein is CAWSAGGELFF. Variable domain in full (rest from reference TRBV30 and TRBJ2-2): SQTIHQWPATLVQPVGSPLSLECTVEGTSNPNLYWYRQAAGRGLQLLFYSVGIGQISSEVPQNLSASRPQDRQFILSSKKLLLSDSGFYLCAWSAGGELFFGEGSRLTVL.

V usage is TRBV7-2 and J usage is TRBJ2-3; unclear D gene. Trimming stripped 4 bases from V and 4 bases from J, with 15 bases between. This CDR3 region has 15 residues. CDR1 SGHTA and CDR2 FQGNSA come from the germline V gene. The DNA of the CDR3 is TGTGCCAGCAGCTCGCTTGTAGGATCGGCAGATACGCAGTATTTT. Translated: CASSSLVGSADTQYF.

The V call is TRBV6-1, the J call TRBJ1-5; no clear D gene. Trimming took off 7 bases at V and 0 bases at J, with 13 bases between the two ends. The germline V gene encodes CDR1 MNHNS and CDR2 SASEGT. The CDR3 is 15 amino acids. CDR3 nucleotides: TGTGCCAGCAAGGGCGGCCACCATAGCAATCAGCCCCAGCATTTT. It yields the protein CASKGGHHSNQPQHF.

The rearrangement links TRBV28 to TRBJ2-7, with 9 bases identical to TRBD1. Germline values: CDR1 MDHEN, CDR2 SYDVKM. V shed 8 bases and J 2 bases; nucleotides not matched to a gene: 10. The CDR3 length is 15 residues. The CDR3 region has the DNA TGTGCCAGCTGTCCCCGGGACAGGGCGACCTACGAGCAGTACTTC. Its translation: CASCPRDRATYEQYF.

Concerning this clone: A much larger clone sits a single nucleotide away, making a read error possible. Because the CDR3 is missing its conserved closing phenylalanine or tryptophan, this is likely a read error. The chain couples TRBV29-1 to TRBJ1-1; 7 bases agree with TRBD1. Germline V gene lookup returns CDR1 SQVTM and CDR2 ANQGSEA. J gave up 8 bases and V 0 bases, and 6 bases lay outside the gene matches. The length of the CDR3 is 13 residues. In nucleotides, the CDR3 is TGCAGCGTTGAAGATCTTGGGACAGCCGAAGCTTTCCTT. As protein: CSVEDLGTAEAFL.

The chain has TRBV7-2 and TRBJ2-4; D gene ambiguous. V was shortened by 3 bases and J by 0 bases, with 6 bases between the two germline ends. Germline assignment: CDR1 SGHTA and CDR2 FQGNSA. This CDR3 is built from 14 residues. CDR3 DNA sequence: TGTGCCAGCAGCTTTAAACTAGCCAAAAACATTCAGTACTTC. Translated: CASSFKLAKNIQYF.

With respect to this clone: The sample carries other DNA sequences with the same CDR3. V is TRBV2 and J is TRBJ2-7, with D possibly TRBD2 on 5 matching bases. Per germline, CDR1 SNHLY and CDR2 FYNNEI. V gave up 6 bases and J gave up 3 bases, with 12 bases separating them. The CDR3 length is 13 residues. CDR3 sequence (DNA): TGTGCCAGCAGACGCGGACTGATCTACGAGCAGTACTTC. This translates into CASRRGLIYEQYF.

The chain combines TRBV2 with TRBJ2-7; TRBD2 might be the D (6 bases). The CDR3 loop spans 15 amino acids. The germline CDR1 and CDR2 sequences are SNHLY and FYNNEI. V gave up 7 bases and J gave up 0 bases, with 16 bases separating them. As DNA, the CDR3 is TGTGCCAGCAACCGCGGGGCAACAAGCTCCTACGAGCAGTACTTC. Translated, it gives CASNRGATSSYEQYF.

To note about this clone: A read error likely explains this, since a far larger clone differs by one base. The rearrangement joins TRBV30 to TRBJ2-5; weak D call: TRBD2 (5 bases). Germline V gene lookup returns CDR1 GTSNPN and CDR2 SVGIG (reference sequence). CDR3 size: 12 residues. The CDR3 sequence is CAWSGGGETQHF. CDR3 nucleotide sequence: TGTGCCTGGAGTGGGGGTGGGGAGACCCAGCACTTC.

The CDR3: CASSFWASGRVTDTQYF. In nucleotides, the CDR3 is TGTGCCAGCAGTTTTTGGGCTAGCGGGAGAGTCACAGATACGCAGTATTTT. The chain carries TRBV27 and TRBJ2-3; TRBD2 aligns across 10 bases. The CDR3 runs 17 residues. The V gene's germline CDR1 is MNHEY and CDR2 SMNVEV (reference sequence). With V trimmed by 3 bases and J by 2 bases, 8 bases remained unmatched.

V usage is TRBV6-6 and J usage is TRBJ1-5; a possible D gene is TRBD1 (6 bases). V lost 7 bases and J 9 bases, leaving 16 bases between the germline ends. CDR3 length equals 13 residues. Germline V lookup: CDR1 MNHNY, CDR2 SVGAGI (reference sequence). CDR3 sequence reads: CASTRDTPGPQHF. CDR3 DNA: TGTGCCAGCACCCGGGACACCCCAGGGCCCCAGCATTTT.